This T cell receptor beta chain was obtained from a study of T cells in Graves' hyperthyroidism and ophthalmopathy. The overall study: Sampling of peripheral blood happened at initial diagnosis, prior to any treatment.

Trimming took off 4 bases at V and 4 bases at J, with 10 bases between the two ends. The CDR3 covers 14 residues. The germline V gene encodes CDR1 SGHTA and CDR2 FQGTGA. Broader study findings: Ophthalmopathy and stable hyperthyroidism were told apart by a 13 V-J model.

This clonotype came up many times. Antigen unknown. Template material for amplifying TCR beta CDR3 regions consisted of RNA transcripts. A set of HTBI primers served as the primers for a first-round RT-PCR of the TCR CDR3. TCRdb redid the calling of the multiplex PCR reads with MiXCR, one entry per CDR3 protein. The table records 640,000 or so distinct CDR3 sequences, roughly 14% of them present only once. The TCR was taken from a woman in her thirties or forties with Graves' ophthalmopathy. Sequencing was carried out using blood. J is TRBJ2-2 and V is TRBV7-3; D may correspond to TRBD1 or TRBD2 (5 bases each). In DNA form, the CDR3 reads TGTGCCAGCAGCTCCCGGGACCGCACCGGGGAGCTGTTTTTT. Protein product: CASSSRDRTGELFF.